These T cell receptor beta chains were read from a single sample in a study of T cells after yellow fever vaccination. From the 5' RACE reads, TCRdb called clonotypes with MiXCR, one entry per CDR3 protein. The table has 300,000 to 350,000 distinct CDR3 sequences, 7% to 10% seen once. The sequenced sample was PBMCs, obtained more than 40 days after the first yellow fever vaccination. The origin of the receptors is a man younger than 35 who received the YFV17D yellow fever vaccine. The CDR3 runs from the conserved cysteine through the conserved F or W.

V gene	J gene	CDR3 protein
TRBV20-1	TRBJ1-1	CSTGPPGWDTEAFF
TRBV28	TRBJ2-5	CASMAGGRLIATQYF
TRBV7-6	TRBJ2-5	CASSRNSGVGETQYF
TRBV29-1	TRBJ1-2	CSVGTGGSKYGYTF
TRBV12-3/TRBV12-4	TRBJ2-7	CASSPPAGAHEQYF
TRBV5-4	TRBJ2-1	CASSSLDNEQFF
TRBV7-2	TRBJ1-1	CASRWTDIRTEAFF
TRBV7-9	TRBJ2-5	CASSFRTSVQETQYF
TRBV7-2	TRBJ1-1	CASSLGPPRTGNTEAFF
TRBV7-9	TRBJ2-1	CASSSQNTVGEQFF
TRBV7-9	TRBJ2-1	CASRTTGLKGLYNEQFF
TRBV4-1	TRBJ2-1	CASSHALSGGDSYNEQFF
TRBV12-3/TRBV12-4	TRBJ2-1	CASSPFGSGGAQEQFF
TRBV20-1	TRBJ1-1	CSARTLVGTEAFF
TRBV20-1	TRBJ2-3	CSARQGDTQYF
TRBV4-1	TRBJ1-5	CASSPVDGEGQPQHF
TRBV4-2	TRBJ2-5	CASSQDLGGGLVTQYF
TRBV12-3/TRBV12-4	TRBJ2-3	CASSLGTVTDTQYF
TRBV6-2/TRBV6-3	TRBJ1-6	CASTRVLADSPLHF
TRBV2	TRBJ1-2	CATLASKDRGNYGYTF
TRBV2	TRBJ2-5	CASRLTTSGGARETQYF
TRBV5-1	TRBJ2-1	CASSSRGGQYNEQFF